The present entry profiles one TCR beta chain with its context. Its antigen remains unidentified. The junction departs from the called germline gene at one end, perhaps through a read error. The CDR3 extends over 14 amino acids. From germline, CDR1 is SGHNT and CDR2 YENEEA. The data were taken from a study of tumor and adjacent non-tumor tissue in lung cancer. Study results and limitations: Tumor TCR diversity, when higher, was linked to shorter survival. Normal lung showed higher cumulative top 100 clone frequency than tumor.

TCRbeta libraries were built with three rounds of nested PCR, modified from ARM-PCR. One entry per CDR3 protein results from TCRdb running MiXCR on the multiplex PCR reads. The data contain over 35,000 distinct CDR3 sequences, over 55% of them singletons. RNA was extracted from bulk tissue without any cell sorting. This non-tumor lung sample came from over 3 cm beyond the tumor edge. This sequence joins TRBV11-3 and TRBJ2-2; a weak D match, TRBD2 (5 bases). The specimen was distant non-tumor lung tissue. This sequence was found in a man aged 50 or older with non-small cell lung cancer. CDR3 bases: TGTGCCAGCAACTTAGATTTGATTTCCGGGGAGCTGCCTTTT. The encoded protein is CASNLDLISGELPF.